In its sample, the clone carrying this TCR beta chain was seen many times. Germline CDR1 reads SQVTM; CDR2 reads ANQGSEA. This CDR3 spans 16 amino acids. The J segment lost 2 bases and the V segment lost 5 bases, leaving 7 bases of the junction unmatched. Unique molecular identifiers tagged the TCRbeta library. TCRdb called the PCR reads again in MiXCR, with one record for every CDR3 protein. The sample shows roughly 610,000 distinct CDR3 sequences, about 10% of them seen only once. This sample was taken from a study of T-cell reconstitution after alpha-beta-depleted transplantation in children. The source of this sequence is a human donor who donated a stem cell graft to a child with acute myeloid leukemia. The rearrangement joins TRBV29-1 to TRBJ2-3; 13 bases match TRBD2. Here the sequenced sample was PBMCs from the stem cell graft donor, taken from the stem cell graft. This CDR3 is CSVLLLAGGLTDTQYF. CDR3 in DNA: TGCAGCGTTCTTTTACTAGCGGGAGGGCTCACAGATACGCAGTATTTT.